A single sample is the source of the 31 T cell receptor beta chains below, sequenced in a study of patients and donors after allogeneic stem cell transplantation. TCRdb itself ran the RT-PCR reads through MiXCR, one entry per CDR3 protein. Of about 76,000 distinct CDR3 sequences in the sample, around a quarter were seen once. The material sequenced was blood, either unsorted or a sorted T cell fraction (not recorded which). The receptors shown here come from a human donor who was either an allogeneic HSCT recipient or a stem cell or donor lymphocyte infusion donor (not recorded which). It is not recorded whose cells these are; they may come from a transplant donor.

This rearrangement joins TRBV9 to TRBJ2-3, with D hard to call. The CDR3 consists of 12 residues. Trimming removed 0 bases at V and 5 bases at J, with 4 bases between. Germline V CDR1 and CDR2: SGDLS, YYNGEE. The CDR3 DNA follows: TGTGCCAGCAGCGTAGGAGTAGATACGCAGTATTTT. As protein: CASSVGVDTQYF.

The V and J genes are TRBV3-1 and TRBJ2-3; the match to TRBD2 covers 8 bases. Germline V lookup: CDR1 LGHDT, CDR2 YNNKEL (reference sequence). This CDR3 contains 18 residues. The V segment lost 1 base and the J segment 6 bases; nucleotides outside the gene matches: 15. CDR3 nucleotides: TGTGCCAGCAGCCAAGGCCCGGGACTAGGTGAGGGATCTGATACGCAGTATTTT. Translated: CASSQGPGLGEGSDTQYF.

The rearrangement links TRBV4-1 to TRBJ1-1; 9 positions agree with TRBD1. Unmatched junction bases numbered 6, after V lost 7 bases and J lost 0 bases. The length of the CDR3 is 15 residues. Per the germline V gene, CDR1 is MGHRA and CDR2 is YSYEKL. CDR3: CASKGQGLMNTEAFF. In nucleotides, the CDR3 is TGCGCCAGCAAGGGACAGGGCTTAATGAACACTGAAGCTTTCTTT.

The chain has TRBV29-1 and TRBJ1-2; 8 nucleotides agree with TRBD1. With 2 bases clipped from V and 4 bases from J, the junction kept 3 bases outside the gene matches. The length of the CDR3 is 13 residues. Germline CDR1 and CDR2: SQVTM and ANQGSEA. The CDR3 is CSVEWTGIYGYTF. In DNA form, the CDR3 reads TGCAGCGTTGAATGGACAGGGATCTATGGCTACACCTTC.

The chain couples TRBV10-3 to TRBJ2-7, with D maybe TRBD2 (6 bases). V dropped 11 bases and J dropped 5 bases, with 19 bases sitting between them. Germline CDR1 ENHRY, CDR2 SYGVKD. The CDR3 loop spans 13 amino acids. CDR3 region: CASHTGGLNEQYF. CDR3 sequence (DNA): TGTGCCTCCCACACCGGAGGGTTGAACGAGCAGTACTTC.

Of note for this clonotype: A junction end diverges from the germline sequence, so it may reflect a read error. The CDR3 is CSARDPRVYTQDF. The CDR3 nucleotides are TGCAGTGCTAGAGACCCCAGGGTTTATACGCAGGATTTT. The rearrangement uses TRBV20-1 and TRBJ2-3; weak D call: TRBD1 (5 bases). Germline V gene data show CDR1 as DFQATT and CDR2 as SNEGSKA (reference sequence). The CDR3 has 13 residues.

The chain is built from TRBV12-3 or TRBV12-4 and TRBJ2-6, with D unresolved. V gave up 6 bases and J gave up 0 bases, with 9 bases separating them. The CDR3 covers 15 residues. The CDR3 DNA reads as TGTGCCAGCAGATCCACCCGCTCTGGGGCCAACGTCCTGACTTTC. Encoded protein: CASRSTRSGANVLTF.

The chain joins TRBV29-1 to TRBJ1-2; 7 nucleotides match TRBD1. Trimming cost V 3 bases and J 6 bases; bases outside gene matches: 13. CDR3 size: 15 residues. Germline-derived CDR1 and CDR2 are SQVTM and ANQGSEA. For the CDR3, the DNA is TGCAGCGTTGACGTCCTTGAGACAGGGATTAATGGCTACACCTTC. Translated, it gives CSVDVLETGINGYTF.

The gene calls are TRBV10-3 and TRBJ2-3; perhaps TRBD1 as D (5 bases). The germline CDR1 and CDR2 sequences are ENHRY and SYGVKD. Trimming took 11 bases from V and 2 from J, leaving 17 bases between them. This CDR3 is 14 amino acids long. DNA for the CDR3: TGTGCCGCCCAAACAGGAGTAAACACAGATACGCAGTATTTT. This codes for CAAQTGVNTDTQYF.

The chain combines TRBV20-1 with TRBJ1-2; D is uncertain. CDR3 size: 15 residues. V was pared by 2 bases and J by 8 bases, with 21 bases between. Looked up from germline, CDR1 is DFQATT and CDR2 is SNEGSKA (reference sequence). CDR3 sequence (DNA): TGCAGTGCTAGAAAATTCGGACCTCCAGAATCCGGCTACACCTTC. Its translation: CSARKFGPPESGYTF.

This clonotype has at least ten counts. The chain employs TRBV6-5 and TRBJ1-2; 12 bases fit TRBD1. The ends lost 5 bases at V and 4 bases at J; junction bases unmatched: 14. In germline, CDR1 is MNHEY, CDR2 SVGAGI. The CDR3 loop spans 18 amino acids. CDR3 sequence reads: CASSRPHGTGGGSYGYTF. CDR3 DNA: TGTGCCAGCAGTCGACCACACGGGACAGGGGGCGGATCCTATGGCTACACCTTC.

This clonotype came up many times. V usage is TRBV18 and J usage is TRBJ1-1; TRBD1 is a possible D gene (5 bases). The CDR3 consists of 15 residues. CDR1 KGHSH and CDR2 LQKENI come from the germline V gene. Trimming left V 3 bases short and J 3 bases short, with 14 bases between. The CDR3 is CASSPRQPRDTEAFF. CDR3 bases: TGTGCCAGCTCACCCAGACAGCCCCGGGACACTGAAGCTTTCTTT.

There are a few counts of this clonotype. V is TRBV19 and J is TRBJ2-3; possibly TRBD2 for D (5 bases). The CDR3 is 14 amino acids. Trimming left V 5 bases short and J 0 bases short, with 9 bases between. Germline values: CDR1 LNHDA, CDR2 SQIVND (reference sequence). The CDR3: CASSPGISTDTQYF. Here the CDR3 DNA reads TGTGCCAGTAGTCCCGGGATTAGCACAGATACGCAGTATTTT.

The rearrangement links TRBV3-1 to TRBJ1-2; TRBD1 matches at 10 bases. Germline assignment: CDR1 LGHDT and CDR2 YNNKEL (reference sequence). The CDR3 spans 15 residues. V was pared by 6 bases and J by 3 bases, with 7 bases of the junction left unmatched. CDR3 nucleotides: TGTGCCAGCAGGGAAGTGGGGACAGGGGACTATGGCTACACCTTC. Amino acid sequence: CASREVGTGDYGYTF.

This clonotype has just a few counts. CDR3 in amino acids: CSASGPTGYTF. Written as DNA, the CDR3 is TGCAGTGCCAGTGGACCGACCGGCTACACCTTC. This chain connects TRBV20-1 to TRBJ1-2, with unresolved D. The CDR3 has 11 amino acids. Trimming pared 6 bases from V and 8 bases from J, leaving 13 bases between. Germline-derived CDR1 and CDR2 are DFQATT and SNEGSKA (reference sequence).

This clonotype turned up a few times. The chain couples TRBV6-5 to TRBJ2-2; D is uncertain. V was shortened by 6 bases and J by 0 bases, with 8 bases between the two germline ends. Germline CDR1 is MNHEY and CDR2 is SVGAGI. This CDR3 contains 14 residues. The CDR3 DNA sequence: TGTGCCAGCAGGGGCACGACGAACACCGGGGAGCTGTTTTTT. It codes for CASRGTTNTGELFF.

The chain's CDR3 is CASSQDIWAGGGQTQYF. CDR3 coding DNA: TGTGCCAGCAGCCAAGATATATGGGCGGGAGGGGGGCAGACCCAGTACTTC. V usage is TRBV4-2 and J usage is TRBJ2-5; 9 positions agree with TRBD2. Germline V gives CDR1 LGHNA, CDR2 YNFKEQ. V shed 0 bases and J 6 bases; nucleotides not matched to a gene: 11. CDR3 length equals 17 residues.

V usage is TRBV6-1 and J usage is TRBJ2-5, with D perhaps TRBD1 (5 bases). The CDR3 extends over 14 amino acids. Germline V CDR1 and CDR2: MNHNS, SASEGT. Between the trimmed V and J ends, which lost 5 bases and 1 base, there was a span of 11 bases. The CDR3 DNA reads as TGTGCCAGCAGTACTTACAGGATCCAAGAGACCCAGTACTTC. Its translation is CASSTYRIQETQYF.

V gene TRBV6-1 combines with J gene TRBJ1-5, with 7 positions matching TRBD1. Trimming cost V 3 bases and J 5 bases; bases outside gene matches: 4. The CDR3 contains 14 residues. From germline, CDR1 is MNHNS and CDR2 SASEGT. CDR3 in DNA: TGTGCCAGCAGTGACCGACAGGGCGATCAGCCCCAGCATTTT. Amino acids: CASSDRQGDQPQHF.

This clonotype was found a few times. The DNA for the CDR3 is TGTGCCAGCAGTCCTGACAGGGACTATGGCTACACCTTC. This translates into CASSPDRDYGYTF. This rearrangement joins TRBV5-5 to TRBJ1-2; 7 nucleotides align to TRBD1. V dropped 5 bases and J dropped 3; count of bases not matched to a gene: 4. The CDR3 totals 13 residues. The germline V gene has CDR1 SGHKS and CDR2 YYEKEE (reference sequence). Variable domain in full (rest from reference TRBV5-5 and TRBJ1-2): DAGVTQSPTHLIKTRGQQVTLRCSPISGHKSVSWYQQVLGQGPQFIFQYYEKEERGRGNFPDRFSARQFPNYSSELNVNALLLGDSALYLCASSPDRDYGYTFGSGTRLTVV.

The chain employs TRBV12-3 or TRBV12-4 and TRBJ2-1; 14 bases are shared with TRBD2. The V and J ends lost 5 bases and 8 bases, in that order; junction bases with no gene match: 11. CDR3 length equals 17 residues. In DNA form, the CDR3 reads TGTGCCAGCAGTCACCGACTAGCGGGGGGGCCAGGCGATGAGCAGTTCTTC. This gives the protein CASSHRLAGGPGDEQFF.

The sample holds a few counts of this clonotype. V is TRBV20-1 and J is TRBJ1-1; D may be TRBD1 (6 bases). From germline, CDR1 is DFQATT and CDR2 SNEGSKA (reference sequence). V was cut by 2 bases and J by 0 bases, with 10 bases left in between. The CDR3 is 14 residues long. The CDR3 bases are TGCAGTGCTAGAAAACAGGGCTTGAACACTGAAGCTTTCTTT. Protein product: CSARKQGLNTEAFF.

This clonotype was picked up a small number of times. The chain has TRBV15 and TRBJ2-7; TRBD1 is a possible D gene (8 bases). Trimming pared 0 bases from V and 5 bases from J, leaving 20 bases between. CDR3 length equals 17 residues. The germline CDR1 and CDR2 sequences are LNHNV and YYDKDF (reference sequence). The CDR3 region is CATSRDPTGGTNDEQYF. CDR3 DNA: TGTGCCACCAGCAGAGACCCTACAGGGGGGACTAATGACGAGCAGTACTTC.

This clonotype was detected a few times. The chain has TRBV7-2 and TRBJ1-4, with 8 positions matching TRBD1. Germline values: CDR1 SGHTA, CDR2 FQGNSA. This CDR3 is 13 amino acids long. The V segment lost 8 bases and the J segment 5 bases; nucleotides outside the gene matches: 4. CDR3 region: CASSRDRNEKLFF. The CDR3 DNA follows: TGTGCCAGCTCCCGGGACAGGAATGAAAAACTGTTTTTT.

The V and J genes are TRBV21-1 and TRBJ2-4. TRBV21-1 is termed a pseudogene. The CDR3 contains 15 residues. CDR3 DNA sequence: TGTGCCAGCAGAAGAAGGACCCTAGCCAAAAACATTCAGTACTTC. Its protein is CASRRRTLAKNIQYF.

This clonotype was detected only a few times. The rearrangement links TRBV5-6 to TRBJ1-5; D remains unclear. V was shortened by 2 bases and J by 6 bases, with 9 bases between the two germline ends. The length of the CDR3 is 13 residues. Germline values: CDR1 SGHDT, CDR2 YYEEEE. The CDR3 bases are TGTGCCAGCAGCTTCACATCCGGTCAGCCCCAGCATTTT. It translates to CASSFTSGQPQHF.

This clonotype was counted many times. The J gene is TRBJ1-2, the V gene TRBV6-7, with no clear D. TRBV6-7 is sorted into the ORF group, with uncertain function. The CDR3 length is 10 residues. With 7 bases removed from V and 7 bases from J, the gap between germline ends came to 7 bases. The CDR3 loop is CASKGPGYTF. In DNA, the CDR3 is TGTGCCAGCAAGGGCCCTGGCTACACCTTC.

A word on this clonotype: The junction and the germline gene differ at one end; a read error may be behind it. The chain recombines TRBV20-1 with TRBJ1-1, with a possible D match to TRBD1 (6 bases). Germline CDR1 reads DFQATT; CDR2 reads SNEGSKA (reference sequence). The CDR3 is 12 residues long. The CDR3: CSSRQDNTEAFF. The CDR3, as DNA: TGCAGTTCTAGACAGGATAACACTGAAGCTTTCTTT.

This clonotype was counted at least ten times. This chain uses TRBV9 with TRBJ1-5; D is perhaps TRBD1 (6 bases). Germline values: CDR1 SGDLS, CDR2 YYNGEE. The CDR3 is made up of 15 amino acids. Trimming removed 0 bases at V and 7 bases at J, with 14 bases between. The chain's CDR3 is CASSVAGDLEQPQHF. The CDR3 nucleotides read TGTGCCAGCAGCGTAGCAGGGGATCTGGAACAGCCCCAGCATTTT.

The chain carries TRBV12-3 or TRBV12-4 and TRBJ2-1; maybe TRBD1 (6 bases). V was cut by 6 bases and J by 5 bases, with 8 bases left in between. This CDR3 is built from 12 residues. The CDR3 reads CASRTGNNEQFF. The DNA for the CDR3 is TGTGCCAGCAGAACAGGGAACAATGAGCAGTTCTTC.

V gene TRBV12-3 or TRBV12-4 combines with J gene TRBJ2-1, with D possibly matching TRBD2 (6 bases). Trimming pared 3 bases from V and 9 bases from J, leaving 9 bases between. This CDR3 region has 12 residues. CDR3 loop: CASSFGGIEQFF. DNA for the CDR3: TGTGCCAGCAGTTTTGGGGGGATTGAGCAGTTCTTC.